What follows describes a single T cell receptor (beta chain). Its antigen remains unknown. This specimen belongs to a study of T cells expressing NK-cell markers. Study details: TCR beta repertoires came from sorted CD3+CD56+NKG2C+, CD3+CD56+NKG2C- and CD3+CD56-NKG2C+ T cells.

The germline CDR1 and CDR2 sequences are SQVTM and ANQGSEA. The CDR3 contains 14 residues. Study results and limitations: Unclear, still, was the HCMV specificity of the expanded NKG2C+ T cell clones.

cDNA encoding TCR beta was synthesized via 5'RACE template switching incorporating UMIs. TCRdb reprocessed the 5' RACE reads and reports one entry per CDR3 protein, with no DNA. This table holds hundreds of thousands of distinct CDR3 sequences. The J gene is TRBJ2-2, the V gene TRBV29-1. Material: blood T cells: a sorted CD56 or NKG2C T cell subset, CD4+ or CD8+ T cells, or bulk PBMC T cells (not recorded which). The sequence was collected from a man between 18 and 29 years old in good health. The CDR3 spells CSVEKTENTGELFF.